Reported below is one T cell receptor beta chain. Its antigen is as yet unknown. Multiplex PCR with BIOMED2 TRB-A/B primer pools amplified TRB rearrangements. TCRdb fed the multiplex PCR reads into MiXCR, producing one record per CDR3 protein. The sample lists about 3,200 distinct CDR3 sequences; around 24% were seen once. This sample is part of a study of T and B cells in COVID-19 patients. Across the study: COVID-19 patients gave peripheral blood either during active infection or after recovery. Of roughly 22 active-infection patients, under 15 were critically ill with mechanical ventilation or extracorporeal membrane oxygenation.

The V gene lost 2 bases and the J gene lost 0 bases, with 11 bases spanning the gap. The CDR3 length is 16 residues. Germline V lookup: CDR1 LGHNA, CDR2 YNFKEQ. Findings and limits, study-wide: At recovery TRB diversity and richness exceeded healthy donors, after highly clonal active COVID-19 repertoires.

Blood genomic DNA input for TRB amplification was roughly 250-550 ng. The sequenced material came from blood. The origin of this receptor is a human donor with active COVID-19. The rearrangement joins TRBV4-2 to TRBJ2-4; no definite D call. The CDR3 reads CASSQPTTGAKNIQYF. The CDR3 DNA is TGTGCCAGCAGCCAACCGACGACTGGAGCCAAAAACATTCAGTACTTC.